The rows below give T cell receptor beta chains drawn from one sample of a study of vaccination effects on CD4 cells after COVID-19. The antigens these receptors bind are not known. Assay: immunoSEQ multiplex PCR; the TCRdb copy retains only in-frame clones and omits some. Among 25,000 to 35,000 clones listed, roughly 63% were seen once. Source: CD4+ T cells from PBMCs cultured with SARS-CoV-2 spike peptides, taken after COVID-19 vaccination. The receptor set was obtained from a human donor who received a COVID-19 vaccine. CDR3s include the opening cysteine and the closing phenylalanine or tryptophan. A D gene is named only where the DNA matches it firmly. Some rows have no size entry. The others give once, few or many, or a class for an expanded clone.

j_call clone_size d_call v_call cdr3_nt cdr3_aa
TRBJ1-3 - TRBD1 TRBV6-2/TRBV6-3 TGTGCCAGCAGTCGGACAGGTTCCTCTGGAAACACCATATATTTT CASSRTGSSGNTIYF
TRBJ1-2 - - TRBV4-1 TGCGCCAGCAGCCCAGCCGGGACGGCAAGGGTATATGGCTACACCTTC CASSPAGTARVYGYTF
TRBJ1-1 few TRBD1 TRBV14 TGTGCCAGCAGCCAAACGGGACAGGGAATGAACACTGAAGCTTTCTTT CASSQTGQGMNTEAFF
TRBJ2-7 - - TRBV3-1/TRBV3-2 TGTGCCAGCGGGGGGTCGGTCGAGCAGTACTTC CASGGSVEQYF
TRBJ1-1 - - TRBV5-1 TGCGCCAGCAGCACCGACAGGAACGCTGAAGCTTTCTTT CASSTDRNAEAFF
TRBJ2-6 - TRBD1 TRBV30 TGTGCCTGGAACATACGAGGGATCACAGGGGGCACCAACGTCCTGACTTTC CAWNIRGITGGTNVLTF
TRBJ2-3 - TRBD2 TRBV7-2 TGTGCCAGCAGCTTATCCGGGACTAGCGGGACAGATACGCAGTATTTT CASSLSGTSGTDTQYF
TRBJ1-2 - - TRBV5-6 TGTGCCAGCAGCTTGGGTTTTTCTGGCAGTCTCTATGGCTACACCTTC CASSLGFSGSLYGYTF
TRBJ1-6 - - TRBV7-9 TGTGCCAGCAGCTTAAAATACGAATCACCCCTCCACTTT CASSLKYESPLHF
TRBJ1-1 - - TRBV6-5 TGTGCCAGCAAGTACGTCTCCACTGAAGCTTTCTTT CASKYVSTEAFF
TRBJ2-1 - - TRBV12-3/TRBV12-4 TGTGCCACCCTGGGGACTGGGTGGAATGAGCAGTTCTTC CATLGTGWNEQFF
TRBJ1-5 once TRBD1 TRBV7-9 TGTGCCAGCAGCTTAGGCCCAGGGGGGCAGCCCCAGCATTTT CASSLGPGGQPQHF
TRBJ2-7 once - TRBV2 TGTGCCAGCAGTGAAGCGGCTCGGGAGCAGTACTTC CASSEAAREQYF
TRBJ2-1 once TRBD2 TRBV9 TGTGCCAGCAGCGTAGCCGCGGGGGGGCTCTACTACAATGAGCAGTTCTTC CASSVAAGGLYYNEQFF
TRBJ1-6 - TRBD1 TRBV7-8 TGTGCCAGCAGCTTTAGTCTACAGGGGGCCAATTCACCCCTCCACTTT CASSFSLQGANSPLHF
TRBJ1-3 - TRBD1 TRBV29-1 TGCAGCGCTACCAGCGGGGGACAGAAGATATATTTT CSATSGGQKIYF
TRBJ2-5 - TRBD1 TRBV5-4 TGTGCCAGCAGCCTACAGGGGGCTGGGGAGACCCAGTACTTC CASSLQGAGETQYF
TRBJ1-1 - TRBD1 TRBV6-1 TGTGCCAGCAGTGCCTCCAGGGGGCTACAAACGAACACTGAAGCTTTCTTT CASSASRGLQTNTEAFF
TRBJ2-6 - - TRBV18 TGTGCCAGCTCACCATCAGGGGTGGGGTCTGGGGCCAACGTCCTGACTTTC CASSPSGVGSGANVLTF
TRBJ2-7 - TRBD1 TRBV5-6 TGTGCCAGCAGGTGGGGGCAGACAGGGTTAGTTCACGAGCAGTACTTC CASRWGQTGLVHEQYF
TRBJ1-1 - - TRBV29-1 TGCAGCGTTGGCAAGAAATTGAACACTGAAGCTTTCTTT CSVGKKLNTEAFF
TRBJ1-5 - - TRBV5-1 TGCGCCAGCAGCTTACTACCGGGCCTTAATCAGCCCCAGCATTTT CASSLLPGLNQPQHF
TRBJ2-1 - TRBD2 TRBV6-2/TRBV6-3 TGTGCCAGCAGTAGCGCTAGCGGGTATTACAATGAGCAGTTCTTC CASSSASGYYNEQFF
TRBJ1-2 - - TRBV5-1 TGCGCCAGCAGCTTGGAGGGGGGGAGAGGTGGCTACACCTTC CASSLEGGRGGYTF
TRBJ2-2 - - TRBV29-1 TGCAGCGCCAAAGAAAACACCGGGGAGCTGTTTTTT CSAKENTGELFF
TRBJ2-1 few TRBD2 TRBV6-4 TGTGCCAGCAGTGACACTAGCGGGGGGGCGAATGAGCAGTTCTTC CASSDTSGGANEQFF
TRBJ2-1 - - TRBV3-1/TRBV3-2 TGTGCCAGCAGCGCGGGCGGGGGCGCTAGCTCCTACAATGAGCAGTTCTTC CASSAGGGASSYNEQFF
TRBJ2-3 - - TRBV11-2 TGTGCCAGCAGCTTAAACCTGGGCCTCACAGATACGCAGTATTTT CASSLNLGLTDTQYF
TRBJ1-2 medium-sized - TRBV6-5 TGTGCCAGCAGTTACTCGCGACAGTCTAACTATGGCTACACCTTC CASSYSRQSNYGYTF
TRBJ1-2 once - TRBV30 TGTGCCTGGAGTAGGGGGGGGGATGGCTACACCTTC CAWSRGGDGYTF
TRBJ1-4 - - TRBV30 TGTGCCTGGAGTGTCGCAGGAGGGGGAAAACTGTTTTTT CAWSVAGGGKLFF
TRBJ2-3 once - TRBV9 TGTGCCAGCAGCGTAGTGGATAGCACGCAGTATTTT CASSVVDSTQYF
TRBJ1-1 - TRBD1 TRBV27 TGTGCCAGCAGACCGGGACAGGGGGCTCCCCGAGAAGCTTTCTTT CASRPGQGAPREAFF
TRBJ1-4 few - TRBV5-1 TGCGCCAGCAGCTTGGGGTCAACTAATGAAAAACTGTTTTTT CASSLGSTNEKLFF
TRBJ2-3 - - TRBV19 TGTGCCAGTGACCAAGGGGGGGGGCTGACTCATACGCAGTATTTT CASDQGGGLTHTQYF
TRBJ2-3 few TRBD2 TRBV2 TGTGCCAGCAGTCCCGGACTAGCGGGAGTTGATACGCAGTATTTT CASSPGLAGVDTQYF
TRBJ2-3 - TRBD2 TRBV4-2 TGTGCCAGCAGCCAAGATATGGGCGGGGGGGCGTCAGATACGCAGTATTTT CASSQDMGGGASDTQYF
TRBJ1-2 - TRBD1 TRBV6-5 TGTGCCAGCAGGTCACAGGGGATAAATGGCTACACCTTC CASRSQGINGYTF
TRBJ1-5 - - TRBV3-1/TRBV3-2 TGTGCCAGCAGCGATACAGGGTCGATGAAGCCCCAGCATTTT CASSDTGSMKPQHF
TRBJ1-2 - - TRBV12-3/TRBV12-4 TGTGCCAGCAGTACCTCCTTATATCGGGGTTACACCTTC CASSTSLYRGYTF
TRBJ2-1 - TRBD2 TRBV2 TGTGCCAGCGGGGAAACTAGCGGGAGGGTCGATGAGCAGTTCTTC CASGETSGRVDEQFF
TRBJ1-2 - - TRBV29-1 TGCAGCGTTGAAGGGTATACAATTAACTATGGCTACACCTTC CSVEGYTINYGYTF
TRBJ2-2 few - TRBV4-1 TGCGCCAGCAGCCCCCGGGAGAGGGTTAACACCGGGGAGCTGTTTTTT CASSPRERVNTGELFF
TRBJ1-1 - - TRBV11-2 TGTGCCAGCAGCTTAGGGGGATGGGGGCAGGGGAGATGGAACACTGAAGCTTTCTTT CASSLGGWGQGRWNTEAFF
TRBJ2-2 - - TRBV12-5 TGTGCTAGTGGTTCTCGACTACAGGGTCTGAGCGGGGAGCTGTTTTTT CASGSRLQGLSGELFF
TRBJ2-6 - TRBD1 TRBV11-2 TGTGCCAGCAGCTTTGAGACAGGGGGTTCTGGGGCCAACGTCCTGACTTTC CASSFETGGSGANVLTF
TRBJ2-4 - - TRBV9 TGTGCCAGCAGCGTAGCGTCCAGCCCGAACATTCAGTACTTC CASSVASSPNIQYF
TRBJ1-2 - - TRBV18 TGTGCCAGCTCACCTACCTCCCTTAGCAGTGGCTACACCTTC CASSPTSLSSGYTF
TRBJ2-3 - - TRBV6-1 TGTGCCAGCAGTGAAAGAGTGTTGGGGGGCACAGATACGCAGTATTTT CASSERVLGGTDTQYF
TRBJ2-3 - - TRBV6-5 TGTGCCAGCAGTTACTCAGACAGGAGCACAGATACGCAGTATTTT CASSYSDRSTDTQYF
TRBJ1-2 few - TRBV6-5 TGTGCCAGCAGTTACGACAGGAGCTATGGCTACACCTTC CASSYDRSYGYTF
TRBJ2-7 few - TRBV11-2 TGTGCCAGCAGCTTAGAAGTCTTCGGGCAGTACTTC CASSLEVFGQYF
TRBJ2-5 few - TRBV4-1 TGCGCCAGCAGCTCCCCGGGGCGGCTCCAAGAGACCCAGTACTTC CASSSPGRLQETQYF
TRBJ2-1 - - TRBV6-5 TGTGCCAGCAGCTCGGCGGGACAGACCTACAATGAGCAGTTCTTC CASSSAGQTYNEQFF
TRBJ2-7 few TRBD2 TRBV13 TGTGCCAGCAGCTTAGGGACTAGCGGGAGAGTAGTCTACGAGCAGTACTTC CASSLGTSGRVVYEQYF
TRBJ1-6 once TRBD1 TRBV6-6 TGTGCCAGCAGTCTTACAGGGGCGGGTTCACCCCTCCACTTT CASSLTGAGSPLHF
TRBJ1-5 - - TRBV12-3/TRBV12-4 TGTGCCAGCAGTCAAGGGTGGAATCAGCCCCAGCATTTT CASSQGWNQPQHF
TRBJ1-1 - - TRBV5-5 TGTGCCAGCAGCTTGGCCCCCGATTCGAACACTGAAGCTTTCTTT CASSLAPDSNTEAFF